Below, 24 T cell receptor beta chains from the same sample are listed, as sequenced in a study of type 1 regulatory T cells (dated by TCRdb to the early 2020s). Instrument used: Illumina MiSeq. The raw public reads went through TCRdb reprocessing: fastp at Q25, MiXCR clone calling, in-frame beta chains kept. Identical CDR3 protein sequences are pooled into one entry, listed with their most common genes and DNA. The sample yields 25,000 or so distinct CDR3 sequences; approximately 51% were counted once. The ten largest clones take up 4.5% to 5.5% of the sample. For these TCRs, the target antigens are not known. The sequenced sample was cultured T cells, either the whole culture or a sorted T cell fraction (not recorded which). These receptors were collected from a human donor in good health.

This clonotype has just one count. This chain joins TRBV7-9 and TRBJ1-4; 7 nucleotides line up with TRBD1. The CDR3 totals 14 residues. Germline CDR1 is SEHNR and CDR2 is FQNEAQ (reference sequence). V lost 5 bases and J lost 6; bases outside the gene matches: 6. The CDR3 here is CASSPRTGYEKLFF. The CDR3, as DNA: TGTGCCAGCAGCCCGAGGACAGGCTATGAAAAACTGTTTTTT.

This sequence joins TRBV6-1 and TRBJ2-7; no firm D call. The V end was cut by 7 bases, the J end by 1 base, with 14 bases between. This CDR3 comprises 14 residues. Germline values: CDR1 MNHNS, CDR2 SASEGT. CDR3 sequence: CASISGYISYEQYF. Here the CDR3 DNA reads TGTGCCAGCATCTCCGGGTATATTTCCTACGAGCAGTACTTC.

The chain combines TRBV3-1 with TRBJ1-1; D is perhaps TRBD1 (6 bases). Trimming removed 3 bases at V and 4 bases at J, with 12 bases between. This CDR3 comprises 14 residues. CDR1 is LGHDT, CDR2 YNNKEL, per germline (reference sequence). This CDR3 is CASSQNTGITEAFF. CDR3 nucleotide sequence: TGTGCCAGCAGCCAGAACACAGGGATCACTGAAGCTTTCTTT.

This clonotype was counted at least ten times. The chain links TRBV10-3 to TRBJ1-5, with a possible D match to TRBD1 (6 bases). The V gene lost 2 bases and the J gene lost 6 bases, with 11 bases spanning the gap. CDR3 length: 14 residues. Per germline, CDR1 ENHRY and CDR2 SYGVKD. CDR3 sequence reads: CAISEVGGVQPQHF. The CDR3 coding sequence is TGTGCCATCAGTGAGGTTGGGGGCGTTCAGCCCCAGCATTTT.

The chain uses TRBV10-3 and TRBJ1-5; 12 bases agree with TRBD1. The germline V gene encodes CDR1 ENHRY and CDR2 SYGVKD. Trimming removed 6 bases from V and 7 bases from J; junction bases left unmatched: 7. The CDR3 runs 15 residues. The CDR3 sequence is CAIRPGQGAGQPQHF. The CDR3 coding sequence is TGTGCCATCAGGCCGGGACAGGGGGCTGGACAGCCCCAGCATTTT.

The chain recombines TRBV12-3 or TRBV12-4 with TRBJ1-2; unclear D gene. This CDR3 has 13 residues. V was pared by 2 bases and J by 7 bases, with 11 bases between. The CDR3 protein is CASSLSAQAGYTF. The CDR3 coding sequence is TGTGCCAGCAGTTTAAGCGCGCAGGCTGGCTACACCTTC.

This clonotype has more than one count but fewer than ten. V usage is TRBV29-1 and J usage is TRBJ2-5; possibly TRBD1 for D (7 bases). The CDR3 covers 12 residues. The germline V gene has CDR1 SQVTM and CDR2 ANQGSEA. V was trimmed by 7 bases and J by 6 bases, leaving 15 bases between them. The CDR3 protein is CSGWTGGQTQYF. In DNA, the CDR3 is TGCAGCGGTTGGACAGGAGGGCAGACCCAGTACTTC.

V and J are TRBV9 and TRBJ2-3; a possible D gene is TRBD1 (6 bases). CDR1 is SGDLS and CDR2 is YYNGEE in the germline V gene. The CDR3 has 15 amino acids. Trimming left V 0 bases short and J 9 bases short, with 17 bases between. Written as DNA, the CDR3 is TGTGCCAGCAGCGTAGGGGACACCGGGGCTTGGACGCAGTATTTT. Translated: CASSVGDTGAWTQYF. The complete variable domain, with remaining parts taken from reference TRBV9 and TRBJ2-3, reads DSGVTQTPKHLITATGQRVTLRCSPRSGDLSVYWYQQSLDQGLQFLIQYYNGEERAKGNILERFSAQQFPDLHSELNLSSLELGDSALYFCASSVGDTGAWTQYFGPGTRLTVL.

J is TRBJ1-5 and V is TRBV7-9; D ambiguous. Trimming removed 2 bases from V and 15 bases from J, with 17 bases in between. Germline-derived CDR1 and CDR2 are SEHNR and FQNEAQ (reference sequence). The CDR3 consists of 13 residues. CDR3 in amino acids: CASSLSAGEIRHF. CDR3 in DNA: TGTGCCAGCAGCTTAAGCGCAGGCGAAATTAGGCATTTT.

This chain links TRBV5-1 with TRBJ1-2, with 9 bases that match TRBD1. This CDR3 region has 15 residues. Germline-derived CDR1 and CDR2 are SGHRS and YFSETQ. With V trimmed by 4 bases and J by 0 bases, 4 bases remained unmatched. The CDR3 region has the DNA TGCGCCAGCAGCCAGGGACAGGGCGCTAACTATGGCTACACCTTC. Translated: CASSQGQGANYGYTF.

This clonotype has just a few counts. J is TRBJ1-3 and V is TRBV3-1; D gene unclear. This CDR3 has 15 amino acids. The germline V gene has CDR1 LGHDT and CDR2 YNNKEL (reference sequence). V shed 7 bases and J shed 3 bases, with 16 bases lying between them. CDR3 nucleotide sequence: TGTGCCAGCACGGGCAGAACCTTGGGTGGAAACACCATATATTTT. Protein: CASTGRTLGGNTIYF.

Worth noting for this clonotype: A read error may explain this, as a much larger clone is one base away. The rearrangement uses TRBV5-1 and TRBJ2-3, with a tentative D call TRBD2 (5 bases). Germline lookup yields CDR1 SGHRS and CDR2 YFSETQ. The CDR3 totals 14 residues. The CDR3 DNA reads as TGCGCCAACAGCATGCCCGTTGGACTGGGGAAGAAGTATTTT. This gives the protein CANSMPVGLGKKYF.

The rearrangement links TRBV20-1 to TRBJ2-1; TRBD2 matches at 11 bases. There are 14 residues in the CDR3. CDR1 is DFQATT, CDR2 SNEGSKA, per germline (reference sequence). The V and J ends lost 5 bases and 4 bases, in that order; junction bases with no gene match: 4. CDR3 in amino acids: CSAGLAGIYNEQFF. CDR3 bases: TGCAGTGCTGGACTAGCGGGCATATACAATGAGCAGTTCTTC.

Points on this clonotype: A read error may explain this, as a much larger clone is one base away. The CDR3 region is CASSDRGKDNSPLYF. Written as DNA, the CDR3 is TGTGCCAGCAGTGACAGGGGGAAGGATAATTCACCCCTCTACTTT. V usage is TRBV6-6 and J usage is TRBJ1-6; 9 bases are shared with TRBD1. From germline, CDR1 is MNHNY and CDR2 SVGAGI (reference sequence). CDR3 size: 15 residues.

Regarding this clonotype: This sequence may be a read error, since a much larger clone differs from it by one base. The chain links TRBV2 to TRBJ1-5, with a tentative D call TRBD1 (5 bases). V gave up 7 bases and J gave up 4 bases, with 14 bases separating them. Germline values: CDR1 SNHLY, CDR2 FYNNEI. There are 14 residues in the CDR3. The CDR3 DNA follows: TGTGCCAGCACCAAGGGACTTCGAAATCAGCCCCAGCATTTT. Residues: CASTKGLRNQPQHF.

The CDR3 loop is CSVDRDGNTEAFF. The DNA of the CDR3 is TGCAGCGTGGACCGGGACGGCAACACTGAAGCTTTCTTT. The chain links TRBV29-1 to TRBJ1-1, with TRBD1 as a possible D gene (5 bases). The CDR3 spans 13 residues. Trimming removed 6 bases from V and 2 bases from J, with 13 bases in between. The germline V gene encodes CDR1 SQVTM and CDR2 ANQGSEA. The variable domain in full, with the rest retrieved from reference TRBV29-1 and TRBJ1-1, is SAVISQKPSRDICQRGTSLTIQCQVDSQVTMMFWYRQQPGQSLTLIATANQGSEATYESGFVIDKFPISRPNLTFSTLTVSNMSPEDSSIYLCSVDRDGNTEAFFGQGTRLTVV.

CDR3 sequence reads: CASSQGIRDRGRETQYF. Here the CDR3 DNA reads TGTGCCAGCAGCCAAGGCATCCGGGACAGGGGTAGAGAGACCCAGTACTTC. The chain combines TRBV3-1 with TRBJ2-5; 10 bases align to TRBD1. Germline V gene sequence: CDR1 LGHDT, CDR2 YNNKEL (reference sequence). The CDR3 runs to 17 residues. V shed 1 base, J shed 4 bases, and the junction held 9 bases outside the gene matches.

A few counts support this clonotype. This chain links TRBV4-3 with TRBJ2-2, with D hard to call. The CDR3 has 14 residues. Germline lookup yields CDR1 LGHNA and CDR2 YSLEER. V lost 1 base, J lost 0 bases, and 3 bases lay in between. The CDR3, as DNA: TGCGCCAGCAGCCAAGGCCCGAACACCGGGGAGCTGTTTTTT. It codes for CASSQGPNTGELFF.

In DNA form, the CDR3 reads TGTGCCAGCAGACCCGGCAGGGGCGGCAATCAGCCCCAGCATTTT. Residues: CASRPGRGGNQPQHF. The chain combines TRBV6-5 with TRBJ1-5; a weak D match, TRBD1 (6 bases). The CDR3 has 15 amino acids. V was cut by 6 bases and J by 2 bases, with 14 bases left in between. Germline V gene data show CDR1 as MNHEY and CDR2 as SVGAGI.

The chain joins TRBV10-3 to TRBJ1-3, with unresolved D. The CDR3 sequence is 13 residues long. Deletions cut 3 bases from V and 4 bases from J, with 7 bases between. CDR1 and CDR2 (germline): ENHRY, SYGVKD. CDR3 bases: TGTGCCATCAGTGACAAAGACGGAAACACCATATATTTT. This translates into CAISDKDGNTIYF.

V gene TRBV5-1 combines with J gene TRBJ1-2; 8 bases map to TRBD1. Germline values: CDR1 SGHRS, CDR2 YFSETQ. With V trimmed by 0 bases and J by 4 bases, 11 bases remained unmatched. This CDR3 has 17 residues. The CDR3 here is CASSLAGTGTGSYGYTF. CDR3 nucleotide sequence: TGCGCCAGCAGCTTGGCGGGGACAGGAACGGGTAGCTATGGCTACACCTTC.

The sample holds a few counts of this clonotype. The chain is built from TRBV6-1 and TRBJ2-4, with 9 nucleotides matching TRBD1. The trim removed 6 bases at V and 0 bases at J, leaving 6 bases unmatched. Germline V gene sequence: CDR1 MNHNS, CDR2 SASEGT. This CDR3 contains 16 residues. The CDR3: CASRSDRGIAKNIQYF. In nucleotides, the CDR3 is TGTGCCAGCAGGTCGGACAGGGGAATAGCCAAAAACATTCAGTACTTC.

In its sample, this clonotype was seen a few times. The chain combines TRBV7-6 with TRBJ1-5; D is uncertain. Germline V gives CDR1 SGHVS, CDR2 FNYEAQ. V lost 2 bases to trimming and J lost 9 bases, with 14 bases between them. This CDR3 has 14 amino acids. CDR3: CASSLFEQGAPQHF. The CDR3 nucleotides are TGTGCCAGCAGCTTATTTGAGCAAGGAGCGCCCCAGCATTTT.

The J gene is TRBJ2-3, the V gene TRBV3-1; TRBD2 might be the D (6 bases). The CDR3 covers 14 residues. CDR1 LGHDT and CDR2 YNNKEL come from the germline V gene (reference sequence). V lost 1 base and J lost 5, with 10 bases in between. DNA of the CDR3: TGTGCCAGCAGCCAAGTATCAGCGGGAGATACGCAGTATTTT. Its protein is CASSQVSAGDTQYF.